This T cell receptor (beta chain) was identified in a study of blood T cell repertoires in COVID-19 (dated by TCRdb to about 2020). Looking at the study overall: Collaborator samples came from the United States, Italy and Spain and covered acute and convalescent phases of COVID-19. The prospective study material was composed of cDNA or gDNA derived from T cells, B-cell-depleted T cells, or PBMCs. Deeply sampled blood TCRbeta repertoires from subjects exposed to, actively infected with, or recovered from COVID-19 were included in the dataset. The repertoires were released in a freely available public database meant as a resource for research on the immune response to SARS-CoV-2. The samples were drawn from the first 160 participants of the ongoing ImmuneRACE study and from 1,200 or so subjects provided by 6 global collaborators. A de-identified subject ID, COVID-19 status, age in years and sex were almost always included in the sample metadata. Where available, HLA class I and class II types were obtained from metadata supplied by the sample provider rather than from assay-based typing.

In the case of this clone: No cognate antigen has been identified for it. Within one base of it there is no much larger clone, and no base qualities were kept.

At one collaborating source in Seattle, patients were enrolled during active infection and were followed longitudinally through the course of disease. The collaborating institutions used their own protocols to collect whole blood in K2EDTA tubes. For TCRbeta analysis, collaborator samples were shipped as frozen whole blood, as isolated PBMCs, or as DNA extracted from either sample type. Summary of the overall study and its limitations: How much clinical and demographic metadata was included differed by source and by participant, and the metadata was provided uncurated.

The immunoSEQ Assay, a bias-controlled multiplex PCR, was used to amplify TCRbeta CDR3 regions from genomic DNA. As for how the authors treated the data: The number of nucleated cells in each sample was estimated from the amplification of reference gene primers within the assay. Sequence reads were collapsed and filtered to measure the absolute abundance of every unique TCRbeta CDR3 rearrangement. For each sample, productive Simpson clonality was calculated as the square root of Simpson's diversity index over productive rearrangements. As stored in TCRdb, this immuneACCESS dataset retains in-frame rearrangements with V and J assigned. A fraction of the clones does not appear; measured against another copy, unresolved V genes explain less than half of the discrepancy, and the remainder lacks a known reason. The D gene and trimming were derived from the DNA, and the V and J assignments and clone size from that table. For this sample there are some 130,000 clones; roughly nine tenths appear just once. The ten largest clones take up about 4.5% of the sample.

V is cut by 2 bases and J by 3 bases, and the space between the germline ends is 13 bases. The CDR3 runs 16 amino acids, cysteine and phenylalanine included. CDR3 DNA only is kept here, 48 bases in frame from base 1. CDR1 and CDR2 (KGHDR, SFDVKD) derive from the germline V gene. The clonotype originates from a man between 60 and 70 years old with COVID-19, enrolled during active disease. The sample comprised peripheral blood. The V and J segments used are TRBV24-1 and TRBJ1-5, and the D gene may be TRBD1, 5 bases matching. The nucleotide sequence reads TGTGCCACCAGTGATTATGGGGCGGGAGACAATCAGCCCCAGCATTTT. It specifies CATSDYGAGDNQPQHF.